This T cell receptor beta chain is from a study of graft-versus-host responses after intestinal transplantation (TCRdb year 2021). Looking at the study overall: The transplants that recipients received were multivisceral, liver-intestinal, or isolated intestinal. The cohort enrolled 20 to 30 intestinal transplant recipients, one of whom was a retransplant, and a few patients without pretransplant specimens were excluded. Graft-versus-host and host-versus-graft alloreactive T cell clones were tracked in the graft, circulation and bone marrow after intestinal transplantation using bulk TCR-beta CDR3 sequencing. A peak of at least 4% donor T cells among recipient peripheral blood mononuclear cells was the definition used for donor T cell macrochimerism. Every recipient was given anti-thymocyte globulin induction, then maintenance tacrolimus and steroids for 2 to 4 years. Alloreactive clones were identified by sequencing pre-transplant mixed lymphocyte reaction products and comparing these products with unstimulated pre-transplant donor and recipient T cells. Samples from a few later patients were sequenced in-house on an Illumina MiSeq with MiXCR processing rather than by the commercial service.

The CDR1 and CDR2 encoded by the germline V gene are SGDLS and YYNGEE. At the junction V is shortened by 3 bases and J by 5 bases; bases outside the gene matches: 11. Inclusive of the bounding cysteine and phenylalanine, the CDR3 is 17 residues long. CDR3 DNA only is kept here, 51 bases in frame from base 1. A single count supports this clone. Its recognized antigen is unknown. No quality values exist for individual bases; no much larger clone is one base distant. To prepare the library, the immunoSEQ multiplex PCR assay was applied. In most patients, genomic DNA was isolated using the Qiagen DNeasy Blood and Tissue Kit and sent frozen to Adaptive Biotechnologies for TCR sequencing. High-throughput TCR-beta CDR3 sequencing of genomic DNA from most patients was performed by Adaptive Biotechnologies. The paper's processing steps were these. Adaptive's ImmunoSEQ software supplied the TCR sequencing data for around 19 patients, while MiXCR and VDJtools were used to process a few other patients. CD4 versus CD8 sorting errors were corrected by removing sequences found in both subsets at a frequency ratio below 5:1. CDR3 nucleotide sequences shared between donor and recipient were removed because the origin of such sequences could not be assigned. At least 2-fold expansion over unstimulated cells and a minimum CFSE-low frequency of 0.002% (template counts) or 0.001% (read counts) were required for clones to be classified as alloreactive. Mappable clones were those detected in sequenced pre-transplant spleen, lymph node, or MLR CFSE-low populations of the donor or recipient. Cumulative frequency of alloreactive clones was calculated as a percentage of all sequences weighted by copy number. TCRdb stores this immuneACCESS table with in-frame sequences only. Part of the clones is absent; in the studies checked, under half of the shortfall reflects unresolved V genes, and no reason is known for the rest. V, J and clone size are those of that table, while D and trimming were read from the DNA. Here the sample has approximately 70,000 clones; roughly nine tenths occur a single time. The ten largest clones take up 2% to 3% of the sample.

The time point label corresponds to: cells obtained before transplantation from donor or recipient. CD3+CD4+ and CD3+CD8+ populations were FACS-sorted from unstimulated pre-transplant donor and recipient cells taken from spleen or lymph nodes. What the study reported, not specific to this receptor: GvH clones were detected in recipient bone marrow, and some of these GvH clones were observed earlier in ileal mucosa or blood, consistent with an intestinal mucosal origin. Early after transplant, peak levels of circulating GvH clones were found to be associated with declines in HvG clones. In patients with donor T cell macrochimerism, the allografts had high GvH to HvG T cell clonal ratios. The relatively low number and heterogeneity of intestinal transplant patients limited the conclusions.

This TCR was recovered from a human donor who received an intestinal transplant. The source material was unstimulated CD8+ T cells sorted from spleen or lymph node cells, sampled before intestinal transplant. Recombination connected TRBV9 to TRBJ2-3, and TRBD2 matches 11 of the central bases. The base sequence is TGTGCCAGCAGCGACGCTTTAGCGGGAGGGCCCGGAGATACGCAGTATTTT. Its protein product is CASSDALAGGPGDTQYF.